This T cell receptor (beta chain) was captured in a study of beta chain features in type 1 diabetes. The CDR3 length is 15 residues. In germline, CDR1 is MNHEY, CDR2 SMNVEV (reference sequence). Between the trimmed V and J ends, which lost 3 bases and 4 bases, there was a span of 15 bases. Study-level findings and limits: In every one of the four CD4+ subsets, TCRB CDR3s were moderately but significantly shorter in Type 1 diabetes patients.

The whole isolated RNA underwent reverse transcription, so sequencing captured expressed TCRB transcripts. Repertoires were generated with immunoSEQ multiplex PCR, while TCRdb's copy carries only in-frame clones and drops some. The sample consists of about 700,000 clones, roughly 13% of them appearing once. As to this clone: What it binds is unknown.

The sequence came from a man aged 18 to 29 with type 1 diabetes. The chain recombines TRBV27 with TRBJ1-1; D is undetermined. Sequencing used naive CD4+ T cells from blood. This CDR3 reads CASSFSDPVGTEAFF. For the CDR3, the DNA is TGTGCCAGCAGTTTCTCCGACCCGGTGGGCACTGAAGCTTTCTTT.